A selection of T cell receptor beta chains follows, all from one sample in a study of vaccination effects on CD4 cells after COVID-19. The method was immunoSEQ multiplex PCR; TCRdb's version includes in-frame clones alone and lacks a portion of them. The repertoire includes roughly 24,000 clones, around 73% of them detected once, and roughly 5% sits in the top ten. No antigen is known for these receptors. The input for sequencing was CD4+ T cells from PBMCs cultured with SARS-CoV-2 spike peptides, taken before COVID-19 vaccination. The source of these receptors is a human donor who received a COVID-19 vaccine. Each CDR3 is given with its conserved first and last residue. A D gene is named only where the DNA matches it firmly. The size entry is marked missing in some rows and otherwise reads once, few, many or a size class.

clone_size j_call d_call v_call cdr3_aa cdr3_nt
. TRBJ2-7 TRBD1 TRBV29-1 CSVDYVGTGRYEQYF TGCAGCGTTGATTATGTAGGGACAGGGAGATACGAGCAGTACTTC
. TRBJ1-1 . TRBV5-1 CASSLVHSDPTEAFF TGCGCCAGCAGCTTGGTCCACAGCGACCCCACTGAAGCTTTCTTT
. TRBJ2-7 . TRBV6-2/TRBV6-3 CASSYSDGKREYF TGTGCCAGCAGTTACTCCGACGGGAAGCGGGAGTACTTC
. TRBJ1-3 . TRBV19 CASSTTGASGNTIYF TGTGCCAGTAGTACTACCGGAGCCTCTGGAAACACCATATATTTT
once TRBJ1-6 . TRBV9 CASSPQSSYNSPLHF TGTGCCAGCAGCCCGCAAAGCTCCTATAATTCACCCCTCCACTTT
. TRBJ2-7 . TRBV10-3 CAISKVEDDEQYF TGTGCCATCAGCAAGGTTGAAGACGACGAGCAGTACTTC
. TRBJ1-6 . TRBV6-6 CASIRGVDSPLHF TGTGCCAGCATTCGAGGGGTGGATTCACCCCTCCACTTT
few TRBJ1-5 . TRBV12-5 CASGLGQGPGPQHF TGTGCTAGTGGTTTGGGGCAGGGACCTGGGCCCCAGCATTTT
few TRBJ1-1 . TRBV19 CASSIDRKMNTEAFF TGTGCCAGTAGTATCGACAGAAAAATGAACACTGAAGCTTTCTTT
. TRBJ2-1 TRBD2 TRBV5-6 CASSLDRTSGELYNEQFF TGTGCCAGCAGCCTAGACAGGACTAGCGGGGAACTCTACAATGAGCAGTTCTTC
. TRBJ1-5 TRBD1 TRBV12-5 CASGPGQYNQPQHF TGTGCTAGTGGCCCGGGACAGTACAATCAGCCCCAGCATTTT
. TRBJ2-4 TRBD2 TRBV6-6 CASSLSGRGAKNIQYF TGTGCCAGCAGTCTTAGCGGGAGGGGAGCCAAAAACATTCAGTACTTC
once TRBJ2-2 . TRBV9 CASSVVGDGELFF TGTGCCAGCAGCGTAGTGGGGGACGGGGAGCTGTTTTTT
once TRBJ2-1 . TRBV9 CASSVLGSYNEQFF TGTGCCAGCAGCGTATTAGGCTCCTACAATGAGCAGTTCTTC
. TRBJ2-3 . TRBV29-1 CSVASGVGRFTDTQYF TGCAGCGTCGCGTCCGGGGTGGGCAGATTCACAGATACGCAGTATTTT
. TRBJ2-3 . TRBV7-2 CASSVVPTDTQYF TGTGCCAGCAGCGTGGTCCCCACAGATACGCAGTATTTT
once TRBJ2-3 . TRBV6-5 CASSYRLDGADTQYF TGTGCCAGCAGTTACCGACTTGATGGGGCAGATACACAGTATTTT
. TRBJ2-2 . TRBV19 CASTDGRNHYKLTGELFF TGTGCCAGTACGGACGGAAGGAACCATTATAAGCTAACCGGGGAGCTGTTTTTT
. TRBJ2-1 TRBD2 TRBV5-1 CASSLALAGYNEQFF TGCGCCAGCAGCTTGGCACTAGCGGGTTACAATGAGCAGTTCTTC
. TRBJ1-5 . TRBV6-4 CASSAAGLSNQPQHF TGTGCCAGCAGCGCGGCGGGTTTGAGCAATCAGCCCCAGCATTTT
. TRBJ1-1 . TRBV19 CASSTRFSEAFF TGTGCCAGTAGTACCCGATTCAGCGAAGCTTTCTTT
few TRBJ1-1 . TRBV6-5 CASSPPGGNTEAFF TGTGCCAGCAGCCCCCCCGGGGGGAACACTGAAGCTTTCTTT
. TRBJ2-1 TRBD2 TRBV2 CASKEAAGNNEQFF TGTGCCAGCAAAGAAGCAGCGGGAAACAATGAGCAGTTCTTC
. TRBJ2-3 TRBD2 TRBV4-1 CASSQGALRESTDTQYF TGCGCCAGCAGCCAAGGGGCGCTGCGGGAGAGCACAGATACGCAGTATTTT
few TRBJ2-7 TRBD2 TRBV11-3 CASSLDGREGRDEQYF TGTGCCAGCAGCTTAGATGGGCGGGAGGGCCGCGACGAGCAGTACTTC
. TRBJ2-5 . TRBV5-6 CASSPGLQETQYF TGTGCCAGCAGCCCAGGACTCCAAGAGACCCAGTACTTC
. TRBJ2-3 . TRBV7-6 CASSPTDTQYF TGTGCCAGCAGCCCAACAGATACGCAGTATTTT
. TRBJ2-7 . TRBV3-1/TRBV3-2 CASSQEEIGRPASGEQYF TGTGCCAGCAGCCAAGAAGAGATAGGACGGCCCGCGTCCGGCGAGCAGTACTTC
. TRBJ2-5 . TRBV29-1 CIIVVGETQYF TGCATCATAGTAGTCGGAGAGACCCAGTACTTC
. TRBJ2-1 TRBD2 TRBV11-3 CASSFGTSGYNEQFF TGTGCCAGCAGTTTTGGGACTAGCGGGTACAATGAGCAGTTCTTC
. TRBJ2-7 TRBD1 TRBV18 CASSPPSRGSAEQYF TGTGCCAGCTCACCACCATCCAGGGGGTCGGCCGAGCAGTACTTC